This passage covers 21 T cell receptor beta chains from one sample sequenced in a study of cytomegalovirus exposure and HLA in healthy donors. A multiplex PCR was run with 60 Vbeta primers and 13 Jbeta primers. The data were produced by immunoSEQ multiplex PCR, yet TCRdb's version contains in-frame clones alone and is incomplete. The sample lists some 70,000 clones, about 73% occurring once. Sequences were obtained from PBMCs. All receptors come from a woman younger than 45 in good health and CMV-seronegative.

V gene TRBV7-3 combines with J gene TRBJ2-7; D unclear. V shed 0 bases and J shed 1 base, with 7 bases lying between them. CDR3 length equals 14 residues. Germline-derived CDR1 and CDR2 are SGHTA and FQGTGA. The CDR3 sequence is CASSLTPESYEQYF. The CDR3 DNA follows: TGTGCCAGCAGCTTAACCCCGGAGTCCTACGAGCAGTACTTC. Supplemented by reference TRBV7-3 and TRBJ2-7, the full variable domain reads GAGVSQTPSNKVTEKGKYVELRCDPISGHTALYWYRQSLGQGPEFLIYFQGTGAADDSGLPNDRFFAVRPEGSVSTLKIQRTERGDSAVYLCASSLTPESYEQYFGPGTRLTVT.

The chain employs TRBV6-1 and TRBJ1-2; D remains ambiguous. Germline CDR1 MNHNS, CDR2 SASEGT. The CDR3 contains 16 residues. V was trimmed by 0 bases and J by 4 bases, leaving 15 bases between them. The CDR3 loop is CASSEARSPGGYGYTF. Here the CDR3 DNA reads TGTGCCAGCAGTGAAGCAAGGTCCCCTGGAGGCTATGGCTACACCTTC.

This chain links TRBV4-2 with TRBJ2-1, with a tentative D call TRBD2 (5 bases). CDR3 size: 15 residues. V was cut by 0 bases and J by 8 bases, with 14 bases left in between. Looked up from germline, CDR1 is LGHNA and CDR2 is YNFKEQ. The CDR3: CASSQDQGGPDEQFF. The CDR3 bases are TGTGCCAGCAGCCAAGATCAAGGCGGGCCGGATGAGCAGTTCTTC.

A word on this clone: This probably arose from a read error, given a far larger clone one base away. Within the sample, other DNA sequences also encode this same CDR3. The CDR3 DNA sequence: TGTGCCAGCAGCGCACCAGCGGACAATCAGCCCCAGCATTTT. This translates into CASSAPADNQPQHF. The V call is TRBV7-9, the J call TRBJ1-5; the D is unclear. The germline V gene has CDR1 SEHNR and CDR2 FQNEAQ (reference sequence). The CDR3 consists of 14 residues. V shed 5 bases and J shed 3 bases, with 11 bases lying between them.

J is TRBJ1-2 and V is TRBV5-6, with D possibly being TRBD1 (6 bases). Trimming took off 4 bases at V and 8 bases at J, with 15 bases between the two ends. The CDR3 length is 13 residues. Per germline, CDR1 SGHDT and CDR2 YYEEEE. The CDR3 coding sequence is TGTGCCAGCAGCCTCGCAGGGGCTGGAGGCTACACCTTC. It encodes CASSLAGAGGYTF.

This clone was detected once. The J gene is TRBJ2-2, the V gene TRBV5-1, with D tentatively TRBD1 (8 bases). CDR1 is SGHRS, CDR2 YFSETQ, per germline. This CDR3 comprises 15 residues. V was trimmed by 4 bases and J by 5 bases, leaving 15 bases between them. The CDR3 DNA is TGCGCCAGCAGCATCGGACAGGGAGGGACCGGGGAGCTGTTTTTT. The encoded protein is CASSIGQGGTGELFF.

In DNA form, the CDR3 reads TGCGCCAGCAGCGCCGGACAGACCACTGAAGCTTTCTTT. This encodes CASSAGQTTEAFF. V usage is TRBV5-1 and J usage is TRBJ1-1, with D perhaps TRBD1 (6 bases). CDR1 is SGHRS, CDR2 YFSETQ, per germline. The CDR3 extends over 13 amino acids. The V end was cut by 4 bases, the J end by 4 bases, with 11 bases between.

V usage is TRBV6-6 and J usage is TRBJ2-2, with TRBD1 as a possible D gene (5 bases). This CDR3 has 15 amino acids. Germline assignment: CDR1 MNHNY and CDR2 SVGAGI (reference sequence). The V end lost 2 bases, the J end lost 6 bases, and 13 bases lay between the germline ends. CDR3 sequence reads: CASSYQGRVAGELFF. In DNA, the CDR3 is TGTGCCAGCAGTTACCAGGGCAGGGTCGCCGGGGAGCTGTTTTTT.

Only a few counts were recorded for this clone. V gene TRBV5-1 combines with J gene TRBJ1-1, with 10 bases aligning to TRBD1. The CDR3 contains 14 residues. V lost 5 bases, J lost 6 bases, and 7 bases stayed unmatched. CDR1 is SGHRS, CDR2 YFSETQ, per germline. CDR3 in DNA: TGCGCCAGCAGTTCCGGGACAGGGGCGGCTGAAGCTTTCTTT. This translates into CASSSGTGAAEAFF.

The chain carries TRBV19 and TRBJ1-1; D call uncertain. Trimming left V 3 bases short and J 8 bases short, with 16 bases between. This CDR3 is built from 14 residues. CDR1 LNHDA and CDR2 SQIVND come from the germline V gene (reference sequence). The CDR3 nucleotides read TGTGCCAGTAGTATTCGGGAAACCCTTGGGGAAGCTTTCTTT. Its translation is CASSIRETLGEAFF.

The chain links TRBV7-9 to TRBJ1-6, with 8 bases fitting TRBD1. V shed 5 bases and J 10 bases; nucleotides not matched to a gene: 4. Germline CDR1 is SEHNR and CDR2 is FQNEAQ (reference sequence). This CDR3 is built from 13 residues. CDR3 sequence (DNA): TGTGCCAGCAGCCTAACAGGGGGGTCACCCCTCCACTTT. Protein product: CASSLTGGSPLHF.

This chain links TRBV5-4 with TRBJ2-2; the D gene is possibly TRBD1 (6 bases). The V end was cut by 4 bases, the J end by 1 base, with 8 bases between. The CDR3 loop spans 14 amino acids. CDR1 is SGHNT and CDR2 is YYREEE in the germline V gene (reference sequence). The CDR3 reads CASSMDRNTGELFF. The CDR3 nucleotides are TGTGCCAGCAGCATGGACAGGAACACCGGGGAGCTGTTTTTT.

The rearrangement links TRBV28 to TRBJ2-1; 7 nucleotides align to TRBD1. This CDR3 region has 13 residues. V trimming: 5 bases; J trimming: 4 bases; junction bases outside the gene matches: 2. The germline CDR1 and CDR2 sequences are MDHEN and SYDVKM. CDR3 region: CASSQGDYNEQFF. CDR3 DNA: TGTGCCAGCAGTCAGGGGGATTACAATGAGCAGTTCTTC.

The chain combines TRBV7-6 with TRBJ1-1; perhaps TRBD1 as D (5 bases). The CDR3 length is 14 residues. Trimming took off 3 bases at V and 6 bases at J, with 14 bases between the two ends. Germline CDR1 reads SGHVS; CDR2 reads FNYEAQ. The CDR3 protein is CASSFRRVGAEAFF. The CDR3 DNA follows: TGTGCCAGCAGCTTTCGCAGGGTAGGCGCTGAAGCTTTCTTT.

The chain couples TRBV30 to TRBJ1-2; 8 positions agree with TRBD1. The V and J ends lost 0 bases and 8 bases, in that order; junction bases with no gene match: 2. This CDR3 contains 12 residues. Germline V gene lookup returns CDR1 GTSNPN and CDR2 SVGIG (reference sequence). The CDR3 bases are TGTGCCTGGAGTGTGTGGGACAGGGGCTACACCTTC. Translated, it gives CAWSVWDRGYTF.

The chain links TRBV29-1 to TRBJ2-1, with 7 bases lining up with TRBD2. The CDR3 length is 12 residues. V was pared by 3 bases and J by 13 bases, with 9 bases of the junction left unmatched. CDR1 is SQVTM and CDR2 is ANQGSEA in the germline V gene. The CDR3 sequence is CSVEFGGGFQFF. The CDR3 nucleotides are TGCAGCGTTGAGTTCGGGGGAGGGTTCCAGTTCTTC.

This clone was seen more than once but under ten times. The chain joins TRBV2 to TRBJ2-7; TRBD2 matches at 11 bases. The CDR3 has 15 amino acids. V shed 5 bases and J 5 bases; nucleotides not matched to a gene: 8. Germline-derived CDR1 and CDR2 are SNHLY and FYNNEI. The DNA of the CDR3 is TGTGCCAGCAGTTCAGTAGCGGGGGGGCCCAACGAGCAGTACTTC. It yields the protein CASSSVAGGPNEQYF.

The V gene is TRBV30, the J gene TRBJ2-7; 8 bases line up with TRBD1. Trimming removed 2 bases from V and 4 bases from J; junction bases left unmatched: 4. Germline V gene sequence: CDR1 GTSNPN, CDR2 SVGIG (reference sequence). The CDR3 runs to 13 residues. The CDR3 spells CAWSQGARYEQYF. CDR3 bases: TGTGCCTGGAGTCAGGGGGCGAGGTACGAGCAGTACTTC.

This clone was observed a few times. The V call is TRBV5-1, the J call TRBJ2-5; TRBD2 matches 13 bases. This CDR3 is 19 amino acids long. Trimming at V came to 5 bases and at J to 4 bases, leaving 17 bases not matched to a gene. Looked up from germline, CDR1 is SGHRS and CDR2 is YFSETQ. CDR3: CASSYYPGLAGLGGETQYF. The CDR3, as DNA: TGCGCCAGCAGTTATTACCCGGGACTAGCGGGGCTAGGAGGAGAGACCCAGTACTTC.

CDR3 region: CASSQDWGRHQPQHF. The CDR3 DNA sequence: TGCGCCAGCAGCCAAGATTGGGGGAGGCATCAGCCCCAGCATTTT. The chain links TRBV4-1 to TRBJ1-5, with D possibly TRBD1 on 5 matching bases. The V gene lost 0 bases and the J gene lost 5 bases, with 11 bases spanning the gap. The CDR3 extends over 15 amino acids. Germline CDR1 and CDR2: MGHRA and YSYEKL.

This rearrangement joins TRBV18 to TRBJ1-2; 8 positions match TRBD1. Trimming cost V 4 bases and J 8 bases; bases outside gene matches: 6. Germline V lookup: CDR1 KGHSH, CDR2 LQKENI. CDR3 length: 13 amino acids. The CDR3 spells CASSRQGPEGYTF. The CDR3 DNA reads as TGTGCCAGCTCACGACAGGGGCCCGAGGGCTACACCTTC.